This T cell receptor (beta chain) comes out of a study of tumor and adjacent non-tumor tissue in lung cancer. Whole-study context: There were some 12 adenocarcinoma, a couple of squamous cell carcinoma and 1 small cell lung cancer cases. Each sample yielded approximately 4 million productive TCRbeta reads on average. Study-wide results and caveats: TCR diversity was significantly greater in tumor than normal lung tissue.

This CDR3 spans 17 amino acids. V was pared by 10 bases and J by 0 bases, with 17 bases of the junction left unmatched. Germline V gene data show CDR1 as ENHRY and CDR2 as SYGVKD. On this clonotype itself: The antigen remains undetermined.

A modified ARM-PCR protocol with three rounds of nested PCR amplified TCRbeta. MiXCR, applied by TCRdb to the multiplex PCR reads, yields one record per CDR3 protein. The sample lists roughly 67,000 distinct CDR3 sequences, 60% occurring once. This sample's RNA came from whole unsorted tissue. The rearrangement links TRBV10-3 to TRBJ2-7; 8 nucleotides align to TRBD1. The receptor was derived from a man aged 45-60 years with non-small cell lung cancer. The sequencing input was lung tumor tissue. DNA of the CDR3: TGTGCCAACCGGACAGGGTGCTCGGTCCGAAGCTCCTACGAGCAGTACTTC. Its protein is CANRTGCSVRSSYEQYF.